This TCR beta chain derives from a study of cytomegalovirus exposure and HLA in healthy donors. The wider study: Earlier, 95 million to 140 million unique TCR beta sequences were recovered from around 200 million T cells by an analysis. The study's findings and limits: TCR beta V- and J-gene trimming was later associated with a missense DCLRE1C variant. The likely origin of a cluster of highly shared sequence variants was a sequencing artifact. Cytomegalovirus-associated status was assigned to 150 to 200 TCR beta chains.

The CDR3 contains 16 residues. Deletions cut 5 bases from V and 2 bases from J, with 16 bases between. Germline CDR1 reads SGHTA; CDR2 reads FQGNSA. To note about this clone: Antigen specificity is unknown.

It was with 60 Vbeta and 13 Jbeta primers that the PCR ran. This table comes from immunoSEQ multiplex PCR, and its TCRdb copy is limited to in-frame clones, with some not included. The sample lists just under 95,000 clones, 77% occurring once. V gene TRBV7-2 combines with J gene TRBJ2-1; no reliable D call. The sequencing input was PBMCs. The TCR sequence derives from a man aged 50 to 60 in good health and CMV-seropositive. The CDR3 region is CASSPLQVRTYNEQFF. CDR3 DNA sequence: TGTGCCAGCAGCCCTTTGCAGGTCCGTACCTACAATGAGCAGTTCTTC.